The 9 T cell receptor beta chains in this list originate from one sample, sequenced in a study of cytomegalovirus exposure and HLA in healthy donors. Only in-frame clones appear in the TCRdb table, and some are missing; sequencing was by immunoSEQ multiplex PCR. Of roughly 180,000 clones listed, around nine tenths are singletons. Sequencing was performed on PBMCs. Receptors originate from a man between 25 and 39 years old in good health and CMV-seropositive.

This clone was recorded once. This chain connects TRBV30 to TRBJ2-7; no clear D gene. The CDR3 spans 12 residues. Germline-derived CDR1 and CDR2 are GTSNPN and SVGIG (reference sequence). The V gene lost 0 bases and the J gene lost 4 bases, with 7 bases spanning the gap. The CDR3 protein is CAWSVTGYEQYF. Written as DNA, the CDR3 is TGTGCCTGGAGTGTAACGGGTTACGAGCAGTACTTC.

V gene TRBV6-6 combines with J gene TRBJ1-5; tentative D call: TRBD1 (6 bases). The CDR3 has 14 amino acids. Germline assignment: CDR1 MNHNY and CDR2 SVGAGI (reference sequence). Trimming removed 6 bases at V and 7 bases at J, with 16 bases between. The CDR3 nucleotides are TGTGCCAGCAGAGGGACAACGGGTGACCAGCCCCAGCATTTT. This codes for CASRGTTGDQPQHF.

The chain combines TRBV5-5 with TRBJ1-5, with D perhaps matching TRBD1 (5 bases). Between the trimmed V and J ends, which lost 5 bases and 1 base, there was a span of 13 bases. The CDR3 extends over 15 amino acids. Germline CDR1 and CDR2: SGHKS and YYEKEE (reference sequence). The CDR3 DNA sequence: TGTGCCAGCAGGGAGGGGTTCGGGAGCAATCAGCCCCAGCATTTT. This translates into CASREGFGSNQPQHF.

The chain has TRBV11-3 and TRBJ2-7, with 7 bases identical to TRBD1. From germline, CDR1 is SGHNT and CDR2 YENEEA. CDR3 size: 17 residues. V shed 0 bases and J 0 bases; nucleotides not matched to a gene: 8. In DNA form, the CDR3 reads TGTGCCAGCAGCTTAGATCGCTGGGACAGCGACTCCTACGAGCAGTACTTC. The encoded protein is CASSLDRWDSDSYEQYF.

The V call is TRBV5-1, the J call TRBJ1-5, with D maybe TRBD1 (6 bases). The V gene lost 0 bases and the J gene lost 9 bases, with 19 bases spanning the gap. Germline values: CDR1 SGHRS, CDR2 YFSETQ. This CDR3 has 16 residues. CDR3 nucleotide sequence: TGCGCCAGCAGCTTGGGCCCCGGAGGGGGTGCCCGGCCCCAGCATTTT. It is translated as CASSLGPGGGARPQHF.

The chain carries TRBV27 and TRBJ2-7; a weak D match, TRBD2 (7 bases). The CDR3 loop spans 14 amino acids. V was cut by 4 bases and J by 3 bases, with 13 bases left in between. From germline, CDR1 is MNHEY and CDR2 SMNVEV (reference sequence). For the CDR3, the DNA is TGTGCCAGCAGTTCGGTCGGGGGGCTCTACGAGCAGTACTTC. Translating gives CASSSVGGLYEQYF.

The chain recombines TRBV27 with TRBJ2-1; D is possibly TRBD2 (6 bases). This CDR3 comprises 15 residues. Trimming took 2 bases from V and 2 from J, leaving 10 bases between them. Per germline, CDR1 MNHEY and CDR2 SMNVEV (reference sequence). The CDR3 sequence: CASSLGGNAYNEQFF. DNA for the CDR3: TGTGCCAGCAGTTTAGGCGGGAACGCCTACAATGAGCAGTTCTTC.

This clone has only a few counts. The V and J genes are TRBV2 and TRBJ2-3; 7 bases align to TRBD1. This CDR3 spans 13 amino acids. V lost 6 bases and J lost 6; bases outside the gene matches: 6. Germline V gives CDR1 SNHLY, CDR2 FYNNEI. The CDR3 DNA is TGTGCCAGCAGAGCGACAGGGCTGGATACGCAGTATTTT. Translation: CASRATGLDTQYF.

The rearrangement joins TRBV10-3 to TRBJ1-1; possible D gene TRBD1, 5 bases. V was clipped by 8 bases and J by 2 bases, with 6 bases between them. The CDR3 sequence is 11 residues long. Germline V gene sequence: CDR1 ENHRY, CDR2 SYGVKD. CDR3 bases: TGTGCCATCGGACAAAACACTGAAGCTTTCTTT. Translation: CAIGQNTEAFF.